This paragraph reports one T cell receptor (beta chain). Produced via immunoSEQ multiplex PCR; TCRdb's table is partial and in-frame only. This sample has about 47,000 clones, with around 87% found just once. The data were obtained in a study of T cells in localized non-small cell lung cancer. V lost 6 bases, J lost 5 bases, and 16 bases stayed unmatched. The CDR3 has 18 amino acids. Germline assignment: CDR1 ENHRY and CDR2 SYGVKD. The TCR sequence derives from a man aged 35-75 years with stage II lung adenocarcinoma. J is TRBJ1-1 and V is TRBV10-3; 12 nucleotides agree with TRBD1. The sample was PBMCs, taken before any cancer treatment. The CDR3 DNA follows: TGTGCCATCAGCGGGGGAGGCGGGACAGGGGGCGCCTTAACTGAAGCTTTCTTT. It codes for CAISGGGGTGGALTEAFF.